This T cell receptor beta chain stems from a study of control samples from healthy donors and cancer patients. Germline CDR1 LNHDA, CDR2 SQIVND (reference sequence). This CDR3 has 16 residues. Trimming removed 3 bases from V and 1 base from J; junction bases left unmatched: 8. Sequencing was performed with immunoSEQ multiplex PCR; in TCRdb, only in-frame clones are kept and a portion is missing. The sample consists of under 150,000 clones, about 88% of them appearing once. The source of this sequence is a woman in her twenties or thirties in good health. The source material was blood. The chain has TRBV19 and TRBJ2-7; 8 positions match TRBD2. CDR3 residues: CASSMSGSPLSYEQYF. The CDR3 DNA follows: TGTGCCAGTAGTATGAGCGGGAGTCCCCTTTCCTACGAGCAGTACTTC.